These 14 T cell receptor beta chains were sequenced from one sample in a study of blood T cells in healthy people across ages. Next came a second PCR, run for about 7 to 12 cycles, which used a sample-barcoded 5' primer along with a J-beta primer mix. TCRdb passed the 5' RACE reads through MiXCR, listing each CDR3 protein once. The table lists about 1.6 million distinct CDR3 sequences, approximately 32% of them singletons. The sequenced material came from blood. The receptors here all came from a woman aged 30 to 39 in good health.

This clonotype was counted a few times. This rearrangement joins TRBV11-1 to TRBJ2-1, with D perhaps TRBD1 (5 bases). V gave up 9 bases and J gave up 1 base, with 16 bases separating them. CDR3 size: 15 residues. Germline CDR1 SGHAT, CDR2 FQDESV (reference sequence). For the CDR3, the DNA is TGTGCCAGTATGAAGGGGCTCTTGTCCTACAATGAGCAGTTCTTC. Protein sequence: CASMKGLLSYNEQFF. The full variable domain, in which reference TRBV11-1 and TRBJ2-1 provide the parts outside the CDR3, is EAEVAQSPRYKITEKSQAVAFWCDPISGHATLYWYRQILGQGPELLVQFQDESVVDDSQLPKDRFSAERLKGVDSTLKIQPAELGDSAMYLCASMKGLLSYNEQFFGPGTRLTVL.

This clonotype has a handful of counts. The J gene is TRBJ2-7, the V gene TRBV7-2; the D gene is possibly TRBD1 (5 bases). Germline V gives CDR1 SGHTA, CDR2 FQGNSA. With 5 bases removed from V and 2 bases from J, the gap between germline ends came to 16 bases. The CDR3 is 15 residues long. CDR3 DNA: TGTGCCAGCAGCCGCCCCCGGGCAGGGACCTACGAGCAGTACTTC. It yields the protein CASSRPRAGTYEQYF.

This clonotype was recorded a few times. The chain uses TRBV12-2 and TRBJ2-5; the table gives TRBD1 as D, unverified against the DNA. TRBV12-2 is deemed a pseudogene. CDR3 size: 15 residues. CDR3 sequence reads: CASRSPRVGRETQYF. In nucleotides, the CDR3 is TGTGCAAGTCGCTCCCCCAGGGTTGGTAGAGAGACCCAGTACTTC.

The table lists this clonotype with a few counts. The chain is built from TRBV12-3 or TRBV12-4 and TRBJ1-1; 7 bases match TRBD1. V was pared by 4 bases and J by 7 bases, with 6 bases of the junction left unmatched. There are 13 residues in the CDR3. The CDR3 protein is CASSSTGDSEAFF. CDR3 DNA sequence: TGTGCCAGCAGTTCTACAGGGGACAGTGAAGCTTTCTTT.

Comments on this clonotype: The junction departs from germline at one end; a sequencing error may be responsible. The chain's CDR3 is CAGSLVSVSTDTQYF. The CDR3 DNA sequence: TGCGCCGGCAGCTTGGTATCGGTTAGCACAGATACACAGTATTTT. The genes are TRBV5-1 and TRBJ2-3; D remains ambiguous. Germline V gives CDR1 SGHRS, CDR2 YFSETQ. CDR3 length: 15 residues. The entire variable domain, with the rest obtained from reference TRBV5-1 and TRBJ2-3, is as follows: KAGVTQTPRYLIKTRGQQVTLSCSPISGHRSVSWYQQTPGQGLQFLFEYFSETQRNKGNFPGRFSGRQFSNSRSEMNVSTLELGDSALYLCAGSLVSVSTDTQYFGPGTRLTVL.

In the case of this clonotype: A read error may explain this, as a much larger clone is one base away. Given the absence of the conserved phenylalanine or tryptophan at the CDR3 end, a read error is likely. It is unclear where the CDR3 begins or ends on the DNA, so no DNA is shown, and the CDR3 is as TCRdb lists it. The chain has TRBV5-1 and TRBJ2-6. Inclusive of both ends, the CDR3 amounts to 16 amino acids. Per the germline V gene, CDR1 is SGHRS and CDR2 is YFSETQ. The CDR3: CASSPNPGPGANVRTC.

V gene TRBV10-2 combines with J gene TRBJ2-4; 8 bases are a match to TRBD2. The CDR3 extends over 16 amino acids. V trimming: 6 bases; J trimming: 8 bases; junction bases outside the gene matches: 15. The V gene's germline CDR1 is WSHSY and CDR2 SAAADI. The CDR3 sequence is CASSPHTTSGGDIQYF. DNA of the CDR3: TGCGCCAGCAGCCCACATACTACTAGCGGTGGGGACATTCAGTACTTC.

This clonotype was counted ten times or more. CDR3 nucleotide sequence: TGCAGCGTTGGTGCGGGGTCTGACTACGAGCAGTACTTC. This sequence encodes CSVGAGSDYEQYF. The rearrangement joins TRBV29-1 to TRBJ2-7, with a tentative D call TRBD2 (6 bases). The CDR3 spans 13 residues. Trimming removed 4 bases from V and 3 bases from J, with 13 bases in between. The germline V gene has CDR1 SQVTM and CDR2 ANQGSEA.

This clonotype has just a few counts. This chain connects TRBV2 to TRBJ2-7; D is perhaps TRBD2 (6 bases). Trimming shortened V by 4 bases and J by 1 base, and 11 bases separated the two germline ends. Germline V gene sequence: CDR1 SNHLY, CDR2 FYNNEI. CDR3 length equals 14 residues. The CDR3, as DNA: TGTGCCAGCAGTGTTCCTAGCGCGTCCTACGAGCAGTACTTC. It is translated as CASSVPSASYEQYF.

This clonotype came up a few times. This sequence joins TRBV30 and TRBJ2-1, with D perhaps TRBD2 (5 bases). The CDR3 loop spans 15 amino acids. Per germline, CDR1 GTSNPN and CDR2 SVGIG (reference sequence). V gave up 4 bases and J gave up 3 bases, with 16 bases separating them. CDR3 protein: CAWTPSPLLYNEQFF. CDR3 in DNA: TGTGCCTGGACGCCTAGCCCGCTGCTCTACAATGAGCAGTTCTTC.

This chain connects TRBV6-5 to TRBJ2-7; D may be TRBD1 (5 bases). The CDR3 has 13 amino acids. Germline lookup yields CDR1 MNHEY and CDR2 SVGAGI. V shed 10 bases and J shed 6 bases, with 19 bases lying between them. Written as DNA, the CDR3 is TGTGCCACCAGATCCAGGGTATGGCGCGAGCAGTACTTC. It yields the protein CATRSRVWREQYF.

A few counts support this clonotype. This chain joins TRBV28 and TRBJ2-7, with D uncertain. Trimming cost V 5 bases and J 0 bases, with 14 bases left between them. The CDR3 totals 15 residues. Germline V gene sequence: CDR1 MDHEN, CDR2 SYDVKM. CDR3: CASSPGGSHSYEQYF. The CDR3 DNA sequence: TGTGCCAGCAGTCCCGGCGGCTCCCACTCCTACGAGCAGTACTTC.

Of note for this clonotype: The junction departs from the called germline gene at one end, perhaps through a read error. The chain joins TRBV20-1 to TRBJ1-2; 10 bases are a match to TRBD1. Germline values: CDR1 DFQATT, CDR2 SNEGSKA (reference sequence). The CDR3 contains 14 residues. DNA for the CDR3: TGCAGTGCCCTGCCGACAGGGGGCTTCTATGGCCACACCTTC. Protein sequence: CSALPTGGFYGHTF.

This clonotype was found many times. The chain joins TRBV4-2 to TRBJ2-3, with D unresolved. The CDR3 loop spans 13 amino acids. The V end lost 0 bases, the J end lost 10 bases, and 11 bases lay between the germline ends. Germline CDR1 is LGHNA and CDR2 is YNFKEQ. CDR3 protein: CASSQDLASSQYF. The DNA for the CDR3 is TGTGCCAGCAGCCAAGACTTGGCGAGTTCGCAGTATTTT.